This entry is about one TCR beta chain. This sample is drawn from a study of blood T cell repertoires in COVID-19. In germline, CDR1 is SGHAT, CDR2 FQNNGV. This CDR3 contains 13 residues. Trimming removed 3 bases at V and 5 bases at J, with 10 bases between. Authors' analysis steps: Amplification from reference gene primers served as the basis for estimated nucleated cell counts. Sequencing used immunoSEQ multiplex PCR; TCRdb keeps in-frame clones, though not all of them. V and J calls plus clone size are reproduced from that table; the DNA served to infer D and trimming. The repertoire includes about 46,000 clones, around nine tenths of them detected once, and approximately 10% sits in the top ten.

This chain links TRBV11-2 with TRBJ1-1, with no clear D. The sample comprised peripheral blood. This receptor was obtained from a middle-aged man with active COVID-19. CDR3 coding DNA: TGTGCCAGCAGCTTTAACCGGGAGACTGAAGCTTTCTTT. Residues: CASSFNRETEAFF.